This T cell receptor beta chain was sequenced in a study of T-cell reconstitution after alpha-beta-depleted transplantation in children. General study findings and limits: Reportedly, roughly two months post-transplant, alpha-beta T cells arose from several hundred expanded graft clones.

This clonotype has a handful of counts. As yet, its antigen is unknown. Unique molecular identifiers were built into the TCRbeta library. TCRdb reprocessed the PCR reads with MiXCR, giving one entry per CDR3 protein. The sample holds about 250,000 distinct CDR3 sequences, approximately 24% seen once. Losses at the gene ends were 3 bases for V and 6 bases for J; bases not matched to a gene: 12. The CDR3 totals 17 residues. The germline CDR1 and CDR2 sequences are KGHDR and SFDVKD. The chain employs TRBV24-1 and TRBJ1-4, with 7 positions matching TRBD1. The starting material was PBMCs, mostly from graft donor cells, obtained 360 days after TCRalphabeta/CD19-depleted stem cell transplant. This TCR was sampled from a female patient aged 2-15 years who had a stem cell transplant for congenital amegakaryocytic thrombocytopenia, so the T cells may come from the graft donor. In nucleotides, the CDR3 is TGTGCCACCAGTGATCCCACTCCAGGGGGAGATGATGAAAAACTGTTTTTT. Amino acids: CATSDPTPGGDDEKLFF.